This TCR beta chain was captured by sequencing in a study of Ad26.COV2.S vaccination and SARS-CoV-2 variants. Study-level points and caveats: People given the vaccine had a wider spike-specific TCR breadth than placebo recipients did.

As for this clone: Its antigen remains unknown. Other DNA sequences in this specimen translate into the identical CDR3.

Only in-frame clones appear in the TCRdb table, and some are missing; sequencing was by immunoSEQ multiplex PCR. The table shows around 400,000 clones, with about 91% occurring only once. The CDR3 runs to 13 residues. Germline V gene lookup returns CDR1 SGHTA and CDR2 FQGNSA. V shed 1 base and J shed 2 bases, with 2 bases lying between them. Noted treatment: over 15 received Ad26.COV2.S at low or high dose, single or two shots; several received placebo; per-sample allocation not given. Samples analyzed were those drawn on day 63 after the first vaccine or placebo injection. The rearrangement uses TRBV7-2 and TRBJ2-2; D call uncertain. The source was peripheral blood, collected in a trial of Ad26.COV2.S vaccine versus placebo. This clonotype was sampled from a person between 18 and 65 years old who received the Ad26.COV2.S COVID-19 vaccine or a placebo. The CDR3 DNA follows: TGTGCCAGCAGCTTAGGAAACACCGGGGAGCTGTTTTTT. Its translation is CASSLGNTGELFF.